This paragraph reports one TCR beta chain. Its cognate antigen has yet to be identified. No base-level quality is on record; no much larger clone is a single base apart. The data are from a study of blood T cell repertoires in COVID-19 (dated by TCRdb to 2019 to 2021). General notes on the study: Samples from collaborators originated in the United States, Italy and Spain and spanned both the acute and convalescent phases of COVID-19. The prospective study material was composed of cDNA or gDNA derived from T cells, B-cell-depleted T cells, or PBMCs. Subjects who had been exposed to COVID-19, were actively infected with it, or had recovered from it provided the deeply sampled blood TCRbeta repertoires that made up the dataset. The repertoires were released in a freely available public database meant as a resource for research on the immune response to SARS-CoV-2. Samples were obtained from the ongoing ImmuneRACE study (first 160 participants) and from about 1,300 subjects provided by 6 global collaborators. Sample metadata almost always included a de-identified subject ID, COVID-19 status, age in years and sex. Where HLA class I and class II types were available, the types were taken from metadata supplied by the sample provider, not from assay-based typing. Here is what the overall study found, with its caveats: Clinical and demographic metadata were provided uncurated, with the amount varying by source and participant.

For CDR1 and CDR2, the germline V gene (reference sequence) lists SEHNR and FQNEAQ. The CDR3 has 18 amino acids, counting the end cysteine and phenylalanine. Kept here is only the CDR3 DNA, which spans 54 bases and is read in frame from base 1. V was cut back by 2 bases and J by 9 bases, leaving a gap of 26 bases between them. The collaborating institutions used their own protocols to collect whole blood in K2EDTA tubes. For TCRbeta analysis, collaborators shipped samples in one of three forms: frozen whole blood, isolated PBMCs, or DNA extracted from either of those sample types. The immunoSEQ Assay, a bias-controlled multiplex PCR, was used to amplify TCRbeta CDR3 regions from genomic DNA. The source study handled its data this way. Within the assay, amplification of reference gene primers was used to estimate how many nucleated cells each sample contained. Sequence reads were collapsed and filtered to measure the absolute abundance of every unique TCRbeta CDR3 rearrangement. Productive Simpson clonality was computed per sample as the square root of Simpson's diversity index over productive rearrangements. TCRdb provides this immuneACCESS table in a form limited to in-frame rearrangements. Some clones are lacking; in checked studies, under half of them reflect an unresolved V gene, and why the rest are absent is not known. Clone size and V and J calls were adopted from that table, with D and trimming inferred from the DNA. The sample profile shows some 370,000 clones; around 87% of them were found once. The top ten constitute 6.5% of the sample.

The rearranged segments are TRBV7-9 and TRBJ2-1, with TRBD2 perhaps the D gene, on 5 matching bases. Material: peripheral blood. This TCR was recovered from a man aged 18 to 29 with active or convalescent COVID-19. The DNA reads TGTGCCAGCAGCTTATCGCCAGGACTTTCCACTTCGGGGTTTGAGCAGTTCTTC. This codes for CASSLSPGLSTSGFEQFF.